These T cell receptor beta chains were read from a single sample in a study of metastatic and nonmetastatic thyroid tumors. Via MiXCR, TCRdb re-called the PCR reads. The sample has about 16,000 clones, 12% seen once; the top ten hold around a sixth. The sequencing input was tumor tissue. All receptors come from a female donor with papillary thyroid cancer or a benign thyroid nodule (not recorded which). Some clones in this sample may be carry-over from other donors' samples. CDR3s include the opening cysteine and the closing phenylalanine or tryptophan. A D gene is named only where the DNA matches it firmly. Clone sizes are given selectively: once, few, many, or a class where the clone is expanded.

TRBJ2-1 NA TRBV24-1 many CATSDSVDGGLYNEQFF TGTGCCACCAGTGATTCGGTCGACGGGGGGCTGTACAATGAGCAGTTCTTC
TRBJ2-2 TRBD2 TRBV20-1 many CSASPGGGARPGELFF TGCAGTGCTAGCCCCGGCGGGGGGGCGAGGCCAGGGGAGCTGTTTTTT
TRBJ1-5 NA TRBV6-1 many CAGALYSNQPQHF TGTGCCGGGGCTCTTTATAGCAATCAGCCCCAGCATTTT
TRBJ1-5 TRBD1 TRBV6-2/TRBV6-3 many CASSYFGQGGQPQHF TGTGCCAGCAGTTACTTCGGACAGGGTGGGCAGCCCCAGCATTTT
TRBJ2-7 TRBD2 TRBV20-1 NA CSAPTSGSSYEQYF TGCAGTGCTCCTACTAGCGGTAGCTCCTACGAGCAGTACTTC
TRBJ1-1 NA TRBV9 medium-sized CASSVSGANEAFF TGTGCCAGCAGCGTCTCTGGGGCGAATGAAGCTTTCTTT
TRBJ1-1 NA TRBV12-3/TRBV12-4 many CASTTTVWNTEAFF TGTGCCAGCACCACCACGGTTTGGAACACTGAAGCTTTCTTT
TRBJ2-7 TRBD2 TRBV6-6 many CASSYALLAGPYEQYF TGTGCCAGCAGTTACGCCTTACTAGCGGGACCCTACGAGCAGTACTTC
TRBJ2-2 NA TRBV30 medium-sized CACPRGTGELFF TGTGCCTGCCCTCGGGGGACCGGGGAGCTGTTTTTT
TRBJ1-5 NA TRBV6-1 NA CASSEVGRGNSNQPQHF TGTGCCAGCAGTGAAGTGGGGAGGGGAAATAGCAATCAGCCCCAGCATTTT
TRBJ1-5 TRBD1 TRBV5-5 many CASSLEGGGNQPQHF TGTGCCAGCAGCTTGGAAGGGGGCGGCAATCAGCCCCAGCATTTT
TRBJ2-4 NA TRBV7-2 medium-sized CASSFAGAINIQYF TGTGCCAGCAGCTTCGCGGGGGCGATAAACATTCAGTACTTC
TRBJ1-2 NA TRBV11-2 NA CASSPRPPYGYTF TGTGCCAGCAGCCCGAGGCCCCCCTATGGCTACACCTTC
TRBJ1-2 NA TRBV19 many CASSIQQGGNYGYTF TGTGCCAGTAGTATACAACAGGGTGGTAACTATGGCTACACCTTC
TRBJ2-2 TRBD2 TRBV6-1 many CASGGLAGAHGELFF TGTGCCAGCGGGGGATTAGCGGGAGCACACGGGGAGCTGTTTTTT
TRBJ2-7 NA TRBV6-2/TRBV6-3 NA CASTKIPDQAYEQYF TGTGCCAGCACCAAAATTCCGGATCAAGCCTACGAGCAGTACTTC
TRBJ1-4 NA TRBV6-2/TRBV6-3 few CASNLQATNEKLFF TGTGCCAGTAATCTACAGGCAACTAATGAAAAACTGTTTTTT
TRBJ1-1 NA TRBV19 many CASSIADTEAFF TGTGCCAGTAGTATAGCCGACACTGAAGCTTTCTTT